A single sample gave rise to the 18 T cell receptor beta chains below, sequenced in a study of T cells in Graves' hyperthyroidism and ophthalmopathy (dated by TCRdb to the late 2010s). Libraries were made using multiplex PCR. The sample was run on an Illumina HiSeq 2000. The TCR beta CDR3 regions were amplified from the RNA transcripts. A first-round RT-PCR of the TCR CDR3 used the HTBI primer set with the Qiagen OneStep RT-PCR kit. The public reads were quality trimmed at Q25 with fastp and then assembled into clones with MiXCR by TCRdb, keeping productive beta chains. Every CDR3 protein is listed once, alongside the most common genes and DNA of its rows. The sample table contains about 480,000 distinct CDR3 sequences; only one count was recorded for approximately 25% of them. The top ten constitute approximately 11% of the sample. The specimen sequenced was blood. These receptors came from a woman younger than 45 with Graves' ophthalmopathy.

CDR3 sequence reads: CASSLLQDPSYNEQFF. The CDR3 bases are TGTGCCAGCAGTTTATTACAGGACCCTTCCTACAATGAGCAGTTCTTC. This chain connects TRBV27 to TRBJ2-1; possibly TRBD1 for D (5 bases). Germline V gives CDR1 MNHEY, CDR2 SMNVEV (reference sequence). The CDR3 has 16 residues. V shed 1 base and J shed 1 base, with 11 bases lying between them.

The rearrangement links TRBV11-2 to TRBJ2-4; no reliable D call. Germline V gives CDR1 SGHAT, CDR2 FQNNGV. The ends were cut back, 6 bases at V and 1 base at J, with 10 bases in the middle. The CDR3 totals 14 residues. CDR3 region: CASSTERAKNIQYF. CDR3 nucleotide sequence: TGTGCCAGCAGTACCGAAAGGGCCAAAAACATTCAGTACTTC.

There are a few counts of this clonotype. The V gene is TRBV11-1, the J gene TRBJ1-2; 7 bases match TRBD1. The germline V gene has CDR1 SGHAT and CDR2 FQDESV (reference sequence). Trimming removed 2 bases from V and 2 bases from J; junction bases left unmatched: 8. The CDR3 is made up of 16 amino acids. The CDR3 region is CASSLLQDRTNYGYTF. CDR3 in DNA: TGTGCCAGCAGCTTACTCCAGGACAGGACAAACTATGGCTACACCTTC. The variable domain in full, completed from reference TRBV11-1 and TRBJ1-2, reads EAEVAQSPRYKITEKSQAVAFWCDPISGHATLYWYRQILGQGPELLVQFQDESVVDDSQLPKDRFSAERLKGVDSTLKIQPAELGDSAMYLCASSLLQDRTNYGYTFGSGTRLTVV.

In this sample, this clonotype turned up many times. The chain has TRBV19 and TRBJ2-2; TRBD2 matches at 7 bases. Losses at the gene ends were 9 bases for V and 2 bases for J; bases not matched to a gene: 3. CDR3 length: 13 amino acids. The germline gives CDR1 LNHDA, CDR2 SQIVND (reference sequence). The CDR3 bases are TGTGCCAGCGGGGGGTTTAACACCGGGGAGCTGTTTTTT. Its protein product is CASGGFNTGELFF.

There are many counts of this clonotype. The genes are TRBV30 and TRBJ1-5; no clear D gene. This CDR3 has 12 residues. The V end lost 2 bases, the J end lost 6 bases, and 8 bases lay between the germline ends. The germline gives CDR1 GTSNPN, CDR2 SVGIG (reference sequence). As DNA, the CDR3 is TGTGCCTGGAGTCAGTTCGCTCAGCCCCAGCATTTT. Protein product: CAWSQFAQPQHF.

This clonotype came up a few times. V usage is TRBV20-1 and J usage is TRBJ1-1; 8 nucleotides line up with TRBD1. Germline V gene data show CDR1 as DFQATT and CDR2 as SNEGSKA (reference sequence). The J segment lost 10 bases and the V segment lost 5 bases, leaving 9 bases of the junction unmatched. The CDR3 runs to 12 residues. CDR3 residues: CSAGTGLVSAFF. In DNA form, the CDR3 reads TGCAGTGCTGGGACAGGACTGGTTTCAGCTTTCTTT.

In nucleotides, the CDR3 is TGTGCCAGCGGAATTAACGGGGCGTCGTTGGATACGCAGTATTTT. It yields the protein CASGINGASLDTQYF. The chain has TRBV5-5 and TRBJ2-3; D could derive from TRBD1 or TRBD2 (5 bases each). This CDR3 is 15 amino acids long. CDR1 and CDR2 (germline): SGHKS, YYEKEE (reference sequence). The V and J ends lost 7 bases and 6 bases respectively, with 21 bases between them.

The chain employs TRBV6-1 and TRBJ2-7; TRBD2 aligns across 8 bases. Looked up from germline, CDR1 is MNHNS and CDR2 is SASEGT. The CDR3 spans 15 residues. With V trimmed by 5 bases and J by 2 bases, 8 bases remained unmatched. The CDR3 reads CASSPRGGLAYEQYF. In nucleotides, the CDR3 is TGTGCCAGCAGTCCAAGAGGGGGACTAGCCTACGAGCAGTACTTC.

The gene calls are TRBV10-2 and TRBJ2-5; 8 nucleotides line up with TRBD2. Looked up from germline, CDR1 is WSHSY and CDR2 is SAAADI. This CDR3 comprises 14 residues. V trimming: 6 bases; J trimming: 2 bases; junction bases outside the gene matches: 5. The CDR3 sequence is CASSAGGRQETQYF. CDR3 in DNA: TGCGCCAGCAGCGCGGGGGGTCGGCAAGAGACCCAGTACTTC.

The chain uses TRBV13 and TRBJ2-5; 8 bases match TRBD1. V shed 4 bases, J shed 3 bases, and the junction held 7 bases outside the gene matches. The CDR3 sequence is 15 residues long. The germline gives CDR1 PRHDT, CDR2 FYEKMQ (reference sequence). CDR3 sequence (DNA): TGTGCCAGCAGCTGGACAGGGAAAGGGGAAGAGACCCAGTACTTC. Translating gives CASSWTGKGEETQYF.

This clonotype was detected ten times or more. The CDR3 reads CASSLEFQGAYGNTIYF. The CDR3 bases are TGTGCCAGCAGCTTAGAGTTCCAGGGAGCTTATGGAAACACCATATATTTT. The genes are TRBV7-8 and TRBJ1-3; D perhaps matches TRBD1 (5 bases). V was pared by 1 base and J by 3 bases, with 16 bases between. The CDR3 has 17 residues. Germline loops: CDR1 SGHVS, CDR2 FQNEAQ.

This clonotype was seen at least ten times. The V and J genes are TRBV19 and TRBJ1-5; TRBD1 agrees at 11 bases. Germline V gene data show CDR1 as LNHDA and CDR2 as SQIVND (reference sequence). V lost 7 bases, J lost 1 base, and 6 bases stayed unmatched. CDR3 length: 16 amino acids. The CDR3: CASKDRGRVSNQPQHF. The CDR3, as DNA: TGTGCCAGTAAGGACAGGGGGCGAGTAAGCAATCAGCCCCAGCATTTT.

In this sample, this clonotype turned up many times. The V call is TRBV29-1, the J call TRBJ1-2; possibly TRBD1 for D (5 bases). V was cut by 4 bases and J by 4 bases, with 13 bases left in between. CDR3 length: 13 residues. CDR1 is SQVTM and CDR2 is ANQGSEA in the germline V gene. DNA for the CDR3: TGCAGCGTTGGGGTCAGGGAAGGCTATGGCTACACCTTC. Protein: CSVGVREGYGYTF.

This clonotype was seen ten or more times. The rearrangement uses TRBV6-5 and TRBJ1-2; D not resolved. V dropped 2 bases and J dropped 8 bases, with 3 bases sitting between them. The CDR3 loop spans 10 amino acids. From germline, CDR1 is MNHEY and CDR2 SVGAGI. CDR3 sequence: CASSYVGYTF. The CDR3 DNA follows: TGTGCCAGCAGTTACGTCGGCTACACCTTC.

This clonotype appeared many times. The chain links TRBV28 to TRBJ1-3; D is perhaps TRBD1 (6 bases). The V and J ends lost 4 bases and 2 bases respectively, with 12 bases between them. Germline CDR1 reads MDHEN; CDR2 reads SYDVKM. This CDR3 is built from 15 residues. CDR3 sequence reads: CASSSPGGPGNTIYF. CDR3 coding DNA: TGTGCCAGCAGTTCACCGGGGGGCCCTGGAAACACCATATATTTT.

The V gene is TRBV20-1, the J gene TRBJ2-2; D unresolved. CDR3 length equals 11 residues. The V end was cut by 3 bases, the J end by 6 bases, with 5 bases between. Germline loops: CDR1 DFQATT, CDR2 SNEGSKA (reference sequence). CDR3 loop: CSARDSGELFF. In nucleotides, the CDR3 is TGCAGTGCTAGGGATTCCGGGGAGCTGTTTTTT.

The table lists this clonotype with a few counts. This chain links TRBV6-1 with TRBJ2-5, with D uncertain. CDR3 length: 11 amino acids. The germline V gene has CDR1 MNHNS and CDR2 SASEGT. The V gene lost 7 bases and the J gene lost 2 bases, with 5 bases spanning the gap. The chain's CDR3 is CASNDQETQYF. The CDR3 DNA reads TGTGCCAGCAATGATCAAGAGACCCAGTACTTC.

Many counts were recorded for this clonotype. The CDR3, as DNA: TGTGCCAGCAGCCAAGGGGCCCAGGGGACGATATACGAGCAGTACTTC. It yields the protein CASSQGAQGTIYEQYF. J is TRBJ2-7 and V is TRBV3-1; possibly TRBD1 for D (6 bases). The CDR3 runs 16 residues. Germline lookup yields CDR1 LGHDT and CDR2 YNNKEL (reference sequence). The V end lost 1 base, the J end lost 4 bases, and 17 bases lay between the germline ends.